This T cell receptor (beta chain) appears in the sequencing data of a study of blood T cell repertoires in COVID-19. Study in general: PBMCs, B-cell-depleted T cells, or T cells were the source of the cDNA or gDNA that made up the material.

Libraries were prepared by immunoSEQ multiplex PCR; TCRdb keeps only in-frame clonotypes and omits some of them. The table shows around 240,000 clones, with around 86% occurring only once. Sequencing was performed on PBMCs or T cells enriched from blood (not recorded which). The TCR was taken from a woman aged 45-60 years who had recovered from COVID-19.

DNA for the CDR3: TGTGCCAGCAGCTACGGGAAGTTAGGGAATTCACCCCTCCACTTT. It encodes CASSYGKLGNSPLHF. The rearrangement uses TRBV5-5 and TRBJ1-6; D gene ambiguous. Germline V lookup: CDR1 SGHKS, CDR2 YYEKEE (reference sequence). The CDR3 is 15 residues long. The V gene lost 3 bases and the J gene lost 7 bases, with 14 bases spanning the gap.